This TCR beta chain appears in the sequencing data of a study of cytomegalovirus exposure and HLA in healthy donors. Study-wide points: With later analysis, a missense DCLRE1C variant became linked to TCR beta V- and J-gene trimming. Rarity marked most TCR sequences, yet some public TCRs occurred in many donors. In vitro, a few CMV-associated chains proved specific for CMV antigens.

Comments on this clone: Its specificity is unknown.

Germline CDR1 reads MNHEY; CDR2 reads SVGAGI. This CDR3 has 14 residues. V lost 5 bases to trimming and J lost 4 bases; unmatched junction nucleotides: 5. Both 60 Vbeta primers and 13 Jbeta primers went into the PCR. Sequencing used immunoSEQ multiplex PCR; TCRdb keeps in-frame clones, though not all of them. The sample records fewer than 200,000 clones, approximately 75% being singletons. This receptor was identified in a girl under 18 in good health and CMV-seronegative. The chain combines TRBV6-5 with TRBJ2-1; 7 bases line up with TRBD1. The specimen was PBMCs. Here the CDR3 DNA reads TGTGCCAGCAGTCTGACGACAGGGTACAATGAGCAGTTCTTC. It encodes CASSLTTGYNEQFF.